This T cell receptor beta chain was found in a study of vaccination effects on CD4 cells after COVID-19. Ahead of sequencing, the ViraFEST assay grew antigen-specific CD4+ T cells using viral peptide pools. CD4+ T cells were isolated after approximately 10 days of culture. Participants each got two BNT162b2 or mRNA-1273 vaccine doses. Cultures of approximately 2.1 million PBMC per well contained about 9.5 IU/ml IL-2 plus 10 ug/ml peptides. Some clones are missing from TCRdb's copy, which holds only in-frame ones; the method was immunoSEQ multiplex PCR. The repertoire holds approximately 16,000 clones, with around 75% as singletons. A remark on this clone: Its antigen is undetermined.

This CDR3 has 15 residues. V was pared by 5 bases and J by 7 bases, with 20 bases between. Germline V gene data show CDR1 as LNHDA and CDR2 as SQIVND (reference sequence). This TCR came from a human donor who received a COVID-19 vaccine. The rearrangement uses TRBV19 and TRBJ1-2; possibly TRBD1 for D (5 bases). Here the sequenced sample was CD4+ T cells from PBMCs cultured with HCoV-NL63 spike peptides, taken after COVID-19 vaccination. CDR3 in DNA: TGTGCCAGTAGTTCCCGGACGGGCAGGGATGGTGGCTACACCTTC. It is translated as CASSSRTGRDGGYTF.